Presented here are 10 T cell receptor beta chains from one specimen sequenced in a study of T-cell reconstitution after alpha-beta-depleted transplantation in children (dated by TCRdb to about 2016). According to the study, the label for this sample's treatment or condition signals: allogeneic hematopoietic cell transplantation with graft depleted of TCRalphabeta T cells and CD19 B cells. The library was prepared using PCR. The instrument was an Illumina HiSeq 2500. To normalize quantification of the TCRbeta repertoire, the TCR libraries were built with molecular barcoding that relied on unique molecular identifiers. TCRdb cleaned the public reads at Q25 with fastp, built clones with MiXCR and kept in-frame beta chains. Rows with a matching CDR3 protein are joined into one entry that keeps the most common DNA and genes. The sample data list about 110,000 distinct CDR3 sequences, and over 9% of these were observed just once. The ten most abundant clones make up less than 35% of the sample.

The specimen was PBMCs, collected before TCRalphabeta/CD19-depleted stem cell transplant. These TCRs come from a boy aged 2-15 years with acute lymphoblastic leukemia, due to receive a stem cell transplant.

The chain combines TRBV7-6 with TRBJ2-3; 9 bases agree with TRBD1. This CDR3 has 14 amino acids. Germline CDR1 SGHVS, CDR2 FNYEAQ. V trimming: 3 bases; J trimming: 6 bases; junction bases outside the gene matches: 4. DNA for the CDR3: TGTGCCAGCAGCTTGGGACAGGGAAGGGATACGCAGTATTTT. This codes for CASSLGQGRDTQYF.

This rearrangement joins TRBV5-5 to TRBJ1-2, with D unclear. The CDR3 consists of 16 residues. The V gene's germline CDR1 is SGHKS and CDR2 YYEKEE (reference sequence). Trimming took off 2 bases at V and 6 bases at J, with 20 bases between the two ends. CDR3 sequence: CASSFRILGVADGYTF. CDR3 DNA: TGTGCCAGCAGCTTTAGGATCTTAGGCGTTGCGGATGGCTACACCTTC.

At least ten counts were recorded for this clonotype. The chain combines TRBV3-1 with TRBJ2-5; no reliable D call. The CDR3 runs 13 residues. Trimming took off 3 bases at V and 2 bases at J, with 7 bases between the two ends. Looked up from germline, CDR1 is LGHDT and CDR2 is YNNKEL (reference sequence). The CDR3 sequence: CASSQLGQETQYF. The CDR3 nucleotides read TGTGCCAGCAGCCAGCTAGGTCAAGAGACCCAGTACTTC.

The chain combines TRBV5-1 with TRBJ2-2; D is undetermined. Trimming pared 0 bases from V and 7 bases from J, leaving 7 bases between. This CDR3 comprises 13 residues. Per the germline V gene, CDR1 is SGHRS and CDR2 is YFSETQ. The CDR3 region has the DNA TGCGCCAGCAGCTTGGCTGAGCGCGGGGAGCTGTTTTTT. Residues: CASSLAERGELFF.

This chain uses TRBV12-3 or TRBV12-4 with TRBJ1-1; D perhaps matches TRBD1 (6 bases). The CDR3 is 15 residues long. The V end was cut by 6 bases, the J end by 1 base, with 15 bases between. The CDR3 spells CASSHGTSWNTEAFF. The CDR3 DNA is TGTGCCAGCAGCCACGGGACATCCTGGAACACTGAAGCTTTCTTT.

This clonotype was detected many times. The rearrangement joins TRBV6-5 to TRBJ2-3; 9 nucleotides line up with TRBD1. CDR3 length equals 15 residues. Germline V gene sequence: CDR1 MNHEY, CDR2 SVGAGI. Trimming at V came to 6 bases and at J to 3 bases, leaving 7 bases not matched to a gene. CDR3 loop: CASSLRDRETDTQYF. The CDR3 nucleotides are TGTGCCAGCAGCCTCCGGGACAGGGAGACAGATACGCAGTATTTT.

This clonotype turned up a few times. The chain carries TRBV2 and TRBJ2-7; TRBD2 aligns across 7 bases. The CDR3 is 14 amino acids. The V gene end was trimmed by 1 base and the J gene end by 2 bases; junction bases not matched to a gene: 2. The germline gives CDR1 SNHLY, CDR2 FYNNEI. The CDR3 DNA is TGTGCCAGCAGTGAAGAGCGGGACCCCTACGAGCAGTACTTC. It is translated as CASSEERDPYEQYF.

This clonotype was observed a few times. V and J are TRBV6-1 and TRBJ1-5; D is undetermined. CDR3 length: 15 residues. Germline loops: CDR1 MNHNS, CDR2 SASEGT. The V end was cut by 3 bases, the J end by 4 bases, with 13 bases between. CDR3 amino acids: CASSERKFQNQPQHF. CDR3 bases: TGTGCCAGCAGTGAGAGGAAGTTTCAGAATCAGCCCCAGCATTTT.

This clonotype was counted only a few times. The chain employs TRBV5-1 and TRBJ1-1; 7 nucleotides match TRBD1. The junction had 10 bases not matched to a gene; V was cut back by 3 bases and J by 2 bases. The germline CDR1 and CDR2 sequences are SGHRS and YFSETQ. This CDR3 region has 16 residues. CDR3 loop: CASSWGLTGKNTEAFF. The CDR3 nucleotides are TGCGCCAGCAGCTGGGGTTTGACAGGGAAAAACACTGAAGCTTTCTTT.

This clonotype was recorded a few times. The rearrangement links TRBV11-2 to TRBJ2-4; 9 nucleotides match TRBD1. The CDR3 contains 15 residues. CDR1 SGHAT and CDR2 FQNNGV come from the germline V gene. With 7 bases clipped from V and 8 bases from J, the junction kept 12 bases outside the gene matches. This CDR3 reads CASKGTGRYQHIQYF. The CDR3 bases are TGTGCCAGCAAGGGGACAGGGAGATACCAGCACATTCAGTACTTC.